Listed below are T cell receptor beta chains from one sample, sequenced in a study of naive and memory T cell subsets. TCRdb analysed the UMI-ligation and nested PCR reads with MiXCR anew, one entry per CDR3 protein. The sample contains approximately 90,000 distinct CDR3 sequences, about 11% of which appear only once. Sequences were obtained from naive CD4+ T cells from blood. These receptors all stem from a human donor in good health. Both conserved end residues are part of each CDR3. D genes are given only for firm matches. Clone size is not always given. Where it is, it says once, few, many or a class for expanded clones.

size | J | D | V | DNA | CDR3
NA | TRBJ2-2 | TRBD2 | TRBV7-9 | TGTGCCAGCAGCTCACCCCGGGGGGGGCTTAACACCGGGGAGCTGTTTTTT | CASSSPRGGLNTGELFF
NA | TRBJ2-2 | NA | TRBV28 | TGTGCCAGCAGTTCCCAGGGGCCCACCGGGGAGCTGTTTTTT | CASSSQGPTGELFF
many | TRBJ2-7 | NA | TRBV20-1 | TGCAGTGCTAGAGACCCATACGAGCAGTACTTC | CSARDPYEQYF
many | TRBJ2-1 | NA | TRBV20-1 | TGCAGTGCTAGATCCGGAGGGGGTGGGGCCTACAATGAGCAGTTCTTC | CSARSGGGGAYNEQFF
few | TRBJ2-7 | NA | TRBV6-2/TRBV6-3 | TGTGCCAGCAGTTCGAGGGGGTTCTCCTACGAGCAGTACTTC | CASSSRGFSYEQYF
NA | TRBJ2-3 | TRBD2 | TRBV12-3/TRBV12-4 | TGTGCCAGCAGGGGAGCGGGAGATTGGGCAGATACGCAGTATTTT | CASRGAGDWADTQYF
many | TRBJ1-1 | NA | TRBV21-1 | TGTGCCAGCAGCAAACCGGGACTGAACACTGAAGCTTTCTTT | CASSKPGLNTEAFF
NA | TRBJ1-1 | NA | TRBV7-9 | TGTGCCAGCAGCATACCAAGCGGGCAAGCTTTCTTT | CASSIPSGQAFF
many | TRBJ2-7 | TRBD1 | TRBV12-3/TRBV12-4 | TGTGCCAGCAGTTTTCCCGGGACAGCCGCGGCGTACGAGCAGTACTTC | CASSFPGTAAAYEQYF
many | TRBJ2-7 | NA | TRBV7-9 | TGTGCCAGCAGCCGGCAGGGGTACGAGCAGTACTTC | CASSRQGYEQYF
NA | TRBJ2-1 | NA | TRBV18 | TGTGCCAGCTCACCAGGACTTAGGGAGCAGTTCTTC | CASSPGLREQFF
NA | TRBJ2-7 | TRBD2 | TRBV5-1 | TGCGCCAGCAGCTTGGGTAGCGGGGAGGTCTACGAGCAGTACTTC | CASSLGSGEVYEQYF
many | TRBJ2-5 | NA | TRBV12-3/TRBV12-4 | TGTGCCAGCAGTGGCGGTAGGGTAGAGACCCAGTACTTC | CASSGGRVETQYF
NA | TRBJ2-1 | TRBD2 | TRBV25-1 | TGTGCCAGCACTCCCGGGGGACTAGCGGGAGCAGGTGAGCAGTTCTTC | CASTPGGLAGAGEQFF
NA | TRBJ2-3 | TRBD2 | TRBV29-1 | TGCAGCGTTGAAGTCGGGACTAGCGCCCTCGCGGGGGATACGCAGTATTTT | CSVEVGTSALAGDTQYF
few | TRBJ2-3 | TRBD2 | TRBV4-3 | TGCGCCAGCAGCCAAGTTGTCCTAGCGGGTGTCACAGATACGCAGTATTTT | CASSQVVLAGVTDTQYF
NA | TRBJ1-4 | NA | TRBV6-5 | TGTGCCAGCAGTTACTCGATCGGGATTAATGAAAAACTGTTTTTT | CASSYSIGINEKLFF
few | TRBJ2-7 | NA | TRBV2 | TGTGCCAGCAGGGCCGGGACGGCGGTGGGTTACTTCGAGCAGTACTTC | CASRAGTAVGYFEQYF
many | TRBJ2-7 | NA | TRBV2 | TGTGCCAGCAGTGAAGAATCCGGGATTTCATCCTACGAGCAGTACTTC | CASSEESGISSYEQYF
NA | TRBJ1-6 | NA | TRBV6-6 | TGTGCCAGCAGTTACTCGAGTTCCCGGGGCCCGGGGGCCTATAATTCACCCCTCCACTTT | CASSYSSSRGPGAYNSPLHF
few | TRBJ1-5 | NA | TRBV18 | TGTGCCAGCTCACCAGGAACAGGATTGAGCAATCAGCCCCAGCATTTT | CASSPGTGLSNQPQHF
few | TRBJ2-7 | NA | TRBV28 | TGTGCCAGCAGGGGGTGGGAGGACGAGCAGTACTTC | CASRGWEDEQYF
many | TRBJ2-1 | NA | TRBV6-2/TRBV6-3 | TGTGCCAGCAGTTACCTATCGAAATTAACCGGGACTCCGAATGAGCAGTTCTTC | CASSYLSKLTGTPNEQFF
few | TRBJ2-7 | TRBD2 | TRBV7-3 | TGTGCCAGCAGCCTAACTAGCGGGACCGAGCAGTACTTC | CASSLTSGTEQYF
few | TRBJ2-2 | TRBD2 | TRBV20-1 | TGCAGTGCTAGAGATGGTCGGACTAGCGGGGGTACCGGGGAGCTGTTTTTT | CSARDGRTSGGTGELFF
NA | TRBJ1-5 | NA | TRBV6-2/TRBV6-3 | TGTGCCAGCAGTTCCGGACAGAACCAGCATTTT | CASSSGQNQHF
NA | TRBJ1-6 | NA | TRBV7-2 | TGTGCCAGCAGCTTAGAAGGCGATTGGCAGAGCCTTAATTCACCCCTCCACTTT | CASSLEGDWQSLNSPLHF
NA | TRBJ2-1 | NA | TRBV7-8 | TGTGCCAGCAGACCCCAGGTGGGGCCCAGAAACTACAATGAGCAGTTCTTC | CASRPQVGPRNYNEQFF
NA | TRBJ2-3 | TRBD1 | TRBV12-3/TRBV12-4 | TGTGCCAGCACCGCGACAGGGACCACTAGCACAGATACGCAGTATTTT | CASTATGTTSTDTQYF
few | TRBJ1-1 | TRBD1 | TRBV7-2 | TGTGCCAGCAGCTTACGTTACCCGGGACAGGGGGCCGCTGAAGCTTTCTTT | CASSLRYPGQGAAEAFF
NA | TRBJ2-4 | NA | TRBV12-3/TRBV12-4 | TGTGCCAGCAGACCCCGGGATCAAAACATTCAGTACTTC | CASRPRDQNIQYF
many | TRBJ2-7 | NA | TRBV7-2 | TGTGCCAGCAGCTTTGCCCCCTACGAGCAGTACTTC | CASSFAPYEQYF
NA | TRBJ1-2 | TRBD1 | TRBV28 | TGTGCCAGCAGCCGAGGACAGGGCTATGGCTACACCTTC | CASSRGQGYGYTF
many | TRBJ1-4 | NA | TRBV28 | TGTGCCAGCAGTTCCACAGCCGCTGCAACTAATGAAAAACTGTTTTTT | CASSSTAAATNEKLFF
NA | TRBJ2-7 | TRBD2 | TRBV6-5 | TGTGCCAGCAGACCGAGCGGGAGCAATGGTTGGTACGAGCAGTACTTC | CASRPSGSNGWYEQYF
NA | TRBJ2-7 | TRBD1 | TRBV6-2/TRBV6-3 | TGTGCCAGCAGTTACTCCACTCGGGACAGGGGGCCCTACGAGCAGTACTTC | CASSYSTRDRGPYEQYF
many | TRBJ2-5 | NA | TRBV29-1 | TGCAGCACCACGCATCAGGGGGAGACCCAGTACTTC | CSTTHQGETQYF
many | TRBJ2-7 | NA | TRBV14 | TGTGCCAGCAGCCGGGACCCCTCCTACGAGCAGTACTTC | CASSRDPSYEQYF
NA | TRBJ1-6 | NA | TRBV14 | TGTGCCAGCAGCCAAGCTCGGACAGAAAGTATCCCCCCTTCACCCCTCCACTTT | CASSQARTESIPPSPLHF
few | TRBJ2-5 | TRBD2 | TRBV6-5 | TGTGCCAGCAGTTACGGGGGGGTCCAAGAGACCCAGTACTTC | CASSYGGVQETQYF
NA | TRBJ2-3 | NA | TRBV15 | TGTGCCACCAGCAGAGAAATGGGGGTGAGCACAGATACGCAGTATTTT | CATSREMGVSTDTQYF
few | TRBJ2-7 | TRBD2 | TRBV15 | TGTGCCACCAGCAGTCGGGTACTAGCGGTGACCTACGAGCAGTACTTC | CATSSRVLAVTYEQYF